A single sample gave rise to the 2 T cell receptor beta chains below, sequenced in a study of blood T cells in healthy people across ages. Then a second PCR, running about 6 to 12 cycles, was carried out with a sample-barcoded 5' primer and a J-beta primer mix. TCRdb re-derived calls from the 5' RACE reads in MiXCR, one entry per CDR3 protein. Found here are some 760,000 distinct CDR3 sequences, 20% to 30% of them singletons; the top ten hold under 10%. The same data also went into a second study, on T cells of mothers and their children.

Sequencing input: blood. Every receptor here comes from a boy aged 10-17 years in good health.

V gene TRBV29-1 combines with J gene TRBJ2-2; D remains unclear. Trimming shortened V by 6 bases and J by 2 bases, and 13 bases separated the two germline ends. This CDR3 is 14 amino acids long. Germline CDR1 and CDR2: SQVTM and ANQGSEA. The chain's CDR3 is CSVKGRINTGELFF. The CDR3 DNA follows: TGCAGCGTAAAAGGGCGGATTAACACCGGGGAGCTGTTTTTT.

The chain carries TRBV12-3 or TRBV12-4 and TRBJ2-5, with TRBD2 identical over 8 bases. J was trimmed by 2 bases and V by 2 bases; bases with no gene match: 4. The CDR3 is 15 residues long. This CDR3 reads CASSLSGTRQETQYF. The CDR3 nucleotides are TGTGCCAGCAGTTTATCGGGGACTAGGCAAGAGACCCAGTACTTC.